Listed here are 31 T cell receptor beta chains from one sample, sequenced in a study of multiple sclerosis patients with progressive multifocal leukoencephalopathy. TCRdb keeps only in-frame clones here, not all; method: immunoSEQ multiplex PCR. The sample holds roughly 29,000 clones; 90% are singletons and the top ten take 1.3%. Time point given: 12 to 13 months of natalizumab therapy. The material sequenced was PBMCs, taken from a patient treated with natalizumab. The receptors derive from a human donor with multiple sclerosis.

The chain recombines TRBV5-1 with TRBJ1-2, with D uncertain. V was shortened by 0 bases and J by 8 bases, with 14 bases between the two germline ends. CDR1 and CDR2 (germline): SGHRS, YFSETQ. The CDR3 is 14 residues long. CDR3 sequence reads: CASSLEVTPGGYTF. CDR3 nucleotide sequence: TGCGCCAGCAGCTTGGAGGTGACTCCGGGGGGCTACACCTTC.

V gene TRBV20-1 combines with J gene TRBJ2-3; D uncertain. Per the germline V gene, CDR1 is DFQATT and CDR2 is SNEGSKA (reference sequence). Trimming took off 8 bases at V and 2 bases at J, with 5 bases between the two ends. This CDR3 is 10 amino acids long. In DNA, the CDR3 is TGCAGTACAATCACAGATACGCAGTATTTT. Protein sequence: CSTITDTQYF.

In this sample, this clone turned up once. The chain combines TRBV2 with TRBJ1-5, with a tentative D call TRBD1 (6 bases). Germline lookup yields CDR1 SNHLY and CDR2 FYNNEI. V lost 3 bases and J 1 base, leaving 10 bases between the germline ends. This CDR3 is 15 amino acids long. CDR3 in amino acids: CASSDRGWSNQPQHF. The CDR3 DNA is TGTGCCAGCAGTGACAGGGGATGGAGCAATCAGCCCCAGCATTTT. The variable domain in full, completed from reference TRBV2 and TRBJ1-5, reads EPEVTQTPSHQVTQMGQEVILRCVPISNHLYFYWYRQILGQKVEFLVSFYNNEISEKSEIFDDQFSVERPDGSNFTLKIRSTKLEDSAMYFCASSDRGWSNQPQHFGDGTRLSIL.

This chain joins TRBV7-6 and TRBJ1-6, with D perhaps matching TRBD1 (6 bases). CDR3 length equals 17 residues. CDR1 and CDR2 (germline): SGHVS, FNYEAQ. V was pared by 6 bases and J by 0 bases, with 15 bases between. The CDR3 protein is CASSRQVPSSYNSPLHF. The CDR3 nucleotides are TGTGCCAGCAGTCGACAGGTGCCGAGCTCCTATAATTCACCCCTCCACTTT.

The rearrangement links TRBV11-2 to TRBJ1-1; unclear D gene. The CDR3 spans 11 residues. V was cut by 5 bases and J by 8 bases, with 9 bases left in between. Per the germline V gene, CDR1 is SGHAT and CDR2 is FQNNGV. The DNA for the CDR3 is TGTGCCAGCAGCGCAGGATTGGAAGCTTTCTTT. The encoded protein is CASSAGLEAFF.

The J gene is TRBJ2-1, the V gene TRBV5-1; D is perhaps TRBD2 (7 bases). The CDR3 has 16 amino acids. Germline assignment: CDR1 SGHRS and CDR2 YFSETQ. Trimming cost V 0 bases and J 9 bases, with 19 bases left between them. CDR3 amino acids: CASSLGGTGGAGEQFF. CDR3 sequence (DNA): TGCGCCAGCAGCTTGGGAGGGACGGGGGGCGCAGGTGAGCAGTTCTTC. Filled out from reference TRBV5-1 and TRBJ2-1, the complete variable domain reads KAGVTQTPRYLIKTRGQQVTLSCSPISGHRSVSWYQQTPGQGLQFLFEYFSETQRNKGNFPGRFSGRQFSNSRSEMNVSTLELGDSALYLCASSLGGTGGAGEQFFGPGTRLTVL.

The chain combines TRBV5-1 with TRBJ2-1, with a possible D match to TRBD2 (6 bases). This CDR3 contains 13 residues. Germline CDR1 SGHRS, CDR2 YFSETQ. The V gene lost 4 bases and the J gene lost 6 bases, with 11 bases spanning the gap. The DNA of the CDR3 is TGCGCCAGCAGCCCGGGGGACGTCAATGAGCAGTTCTTC. Protein: CASSPGDVNEQFF.

The chain uses TRBV10-3 and TRBJ2-4; maybe TRBD1 (6 bases). Germline V gene sequence: CDR1 ENHRY, CDR2 SYGVKD. V was clipped by 2 bases and J by 1 base, with 12 bases between them. There are 16 residues in the CDR3. CDR3 DNA sequence: TGTGCCATCAGTGAGGGTGACAGGACGGCCAAAAACATTCAGTACTTC. Translating it yields CAISEGDRTAKNIQYF.

Regarding this clone: The junction does not match germline at one end; this may be a read error. The chain is built from TRBV7-7 and TRBJ2-5; TRBD1 matches 8 bases. The length of the CDR3 is 16 residues. Germline V gene sequence: CDR1 SSHAT, CDR2 FNYEAQ (reference sequence). CDR3 residues: CASSVTPRTGQETQYF. CDR3 sequence (DNA): TGTGCTAGCAGCGTAACCCCCCGGACAGGGCAAGAGACCCAGTACTTC.

V gene TRBV7-3 combines with J gene TRBJ2-1; a weak D match, TRBD2 (6 bases). CDR3 length: 16 amino acids. Germline CDR1 SGHTA, CDR2 FQGTGA. V lost 4 bases to trimming and J lost 0 bases, with 13 bases between them. DNA of the CDR3: TGTGCCAGCAGCTCCTCCCTCGGGGGCTCCTACAATGAGCAGTTCTTC. This gives the protein CASSSSLGGSYNEQFF.

The count of this clone is one. V gene TRBV6-5 combines with J gene TRBJ2-5; D unresolved. Trimming shortened V by 2 bases and J by 1 base, and 2 bases separated the two germline ends. Germline loops: CDR1 MNHEY, CDR2 SVGAGI. The CDR3 is made up of 12 amino acids. As DNA, the CDR3 is TGTGCCAGCAGTTACCCCCAAGAGACCCAGTACTTC. Its protein is CASSYPQETQYF.

The chain recombines TRBV5-1 with TRBJ1-5, with a tentative D call TRBD1 (5 bases). The CDR3 contains 16 residues. Germline assignment: CDR1 SGHRS and CDR2 YFSETQ. V dropped 0 bases and J dropped 2 bases, with 12 bases sitting between them. In nucleotides, the CDR3 is TGCGCCAGCAGCTTGGTCGGGGGAGGAGGCAATCAGCCCCAGCATTTT. Translation: CASSLVGGGGNQPQHF.

The J gene is TRBJ1-2, the V gene TRBV5-4; D call uncertain. Trimming stripped 4 bases from V and 5 bases from J, with 15 bases between. Germline loops: CDR1 SGHNT, CDR2 YYREEE (reference sequence). The CDR3 consists of 14 residues. The CDR3 here is CASSPRAVSYGYTF. The CDR3 bases are TGTGCCAGCAGCCCTCGGGCAGTCTCATATGGCTACACCTTC.

This clone was seen a few times. V is TRBV10-1 and J is TRBJ1-4; 9 bases align to TRBD1. CDR3 size: 14 residues. The V gene's germline CDR1 is WNHNN and CDR2 SYGVQD (reference sequence). Losses at the gene ends were 5 bases for V and 4 bases for J; bases not matched to a gene: 2. This chain's CDR3 is CASSTGQGNEKLFF. CDR3 nucleotides: TGCGCCAGCAGTACGGGACAGGGTAATGAAAAACTGTTTTTT.

This rearrangement joins TRBV7-2 to TRBJ2-7; the D is unclear. V dropped 5 bases and J dropped 2 bases, with 10 bases sitting between them. Germline CDR1 SGHTA, CDR2 FQGNSA. CDR3 length: 13 residues. The CDR3 DNA is TGTGCCAGCAGCCCAGGCGAGGCCTACGAGCAGTACTTC. Translated: CASSPGEAYEQYF.

This sequence joins TRBV5-1 and TRBJ1-1; a weak D match, TRBD1 (6 bases). The CDR3 is 13 amino acids. Germline values: CDR1 SGHRS, CDR2 YFSETQ. V was shortened by 4 bases and J by 5 bases, with 12 bases between the two germline ends. CDR3 coding DNA: TGCGCCAGCAGCAGGGGACAATGGACTGAAGCTTTCTTT. It translates to CASSRGQWTEAFF.

The chain carries TRBV6-5 and TRBJ2-1; TRBD2 agrees at 14 bases. CDR1 and CDR2 (germline): MNHEY, SVGAGI. V dropped 0 bases and J dropped 12; count of bases not matched to a gene: 4. The CDR3 is 15 residues long. CDR3 protein: CASSYSSGTSGRQFF. The DNA for the CDR3 is TGTGCCAGCAGTTACTCTTCCGGGACTAGCGGGAGGCAGTTCTTC.

The gene calls are TRBV11-2 and TRBJ1-6; D remains ambiguous. Trimming cost V 1 base and J 1 base, with 5 bases left between them. This CDR3 spans 15 amino acids. The germline CDR1 and CDR2 sequences are SGHAT and FQNNGV. In DNA, the CDR3 is TGTGCCAGCAGCTTAGGGGGTTCCTATAATTCACCCCTCCACTTT. Its protein is CASSLGGSYNSPLHF.

This chain joins TRBV5-1 and TRBJ2-7; 13 bases match TRBD2. With 4 bases clipped from V and 0 bases from J, the junction kept 13 bases outside the gene matches. The CDR3 sequence is 19 residues long. CDR1 SGHRS and CDR2 YFSETQ come from the germline V gene. The CDR3 DNA follows: TGCGCCAGCAGCACACGCAATAGTCGACTAGCGGGGGGCTCCTACGAGCAGTACTTC. Translating gives CASSTRNSRLAGGSYEQYF. The full variable domain, with the rest looked up from reference TRBV5-1 and TRBJ2-7, is KAGVTQTPRYLIKTRGQQVTLSCSPISGHRSVSWYQQTPGQGLQFLFEYFSETQRNKGNFPGRFSGRQFSNSRSEMNVSTLELGDSALYLCASSTRNSRLAGGSYEQYFGPGTRLTVT.

The rearrangement joins TRBV5-5 to TRBJ2-7; D possibly corresponds to TRBD1 (7 bases). Germline lookup yields CDR1 SGHKS and CDR2 YYEKEE (reference sequence). This CDR3 has 16 residues. V lost 6 bases, J lost 0 bases, and 19 bases lay in between. The DNA for the CDR3 is TGTGCCAGCACCCCGGTGGGGGGACAGTACTCCTACGAGCAGTACTTC. Its protein product is CASTPVGGQYSYEQYF.

This rearrangement joins TRBV15 to TRBJ2-5; D may be TRBD1 (6 bases). Near its end, the DNA agrees better with TRBJ2-7, so the J call may be wrong. In germline, CDR1 is LNHNV, CDR2 YYDKDF (reference sequence). The CDR3 is 13 residues long. The CDR3 reads CATSREDSYEQYF. DNA for the CDR3: TGTGCCACCAGCAGAGAGGACAGCTACGAGCAGTACTTC.

This chain uses TRBV18 with TRBJ2-4; weak D call: TRBD2 (5 bases). With 0 bases removed from V and 1 base from J, the gap between germline ends came to 7 bases. CDR1 KGHSH and CDR2 LQKENI come from the germline V gene. CDR3 length: 15 residues. The CDR3: CASSPPTGAKNIQYF. In DNA form, the CDR3 reads TGTGCCAGCTCACCACCGACGGGGGCCAAAAACATTCAGTACTTC.

CDR3 protein: CASSQDIGAGGYQETQYF. CDR3 DNA: TGTGCCAGCAGCCAAGATATCGGCGCAGGGGGGTACCAAGAGACCCAGTACTTC. This chain uses TRBV14 with TRBJ2-5; D possibly corresponds to TRBD1 (7 bases). The CDR3 totals 18 residues. Trimming removed 0 bases from V and 0 bases from J, with 17 bases in between. Per the germline V gene, CDR1 is SGHDN and CDR2 is FVKESK. Full variable domain (remainder filled in from reference TRBV14 and TRBJ2-5): EAGVTQFPSHSVIEKGQTVTLRCDPISGHDNLYWYRRVMGKEIKFLLHFVKESKQDESGMPNNRFLAERTGGTYSTLKVQPAELEDSGVYFCASSQDIGAGGYQETQYFGPGTRLLVL.

The V and J genes are TRBV4-3 and TRBJ1-1; D not certain. This CDR3 has 12 residues. Germline-derived CDR1 and CDR2 are LGHNA and YSLEER. V was pared by 3 bases and J by 4 bases, with 6 bases between. The CDR3 region has the DNA TGCGCCAGCAGCCAGGCGGCCACTGAAGCTTTCTTT. Its protein product is CASSQAATEAFF.

V is TRBV27 and J is TRBJ2-3; TRBD2 matches 7 bases. The CDR3 is 15 amino acids. CDR1 and CDR2 (germline): MNHEY, SMNVEV (reference sequence). V was pared by 5 bases and J by 1 base, with 6 bases of the junction left unmatched. The CDR3 reads CASSPLGGGTDTQYF. For the CDR3, the DNA is TGTGCCAGCAGTCCCCTTGGGGGGGGCACAGATACGCAGTATTTT.

The rearrangement uses TRBV18 and TRBJ1-5; no reliable D call. The CDR3 extends over 14 amino acids. Trimming pared 3 bases from V and 6 bases from J, leaving 12 bases between. CDR1 and CDR2 from the germline V gene are KGHSH and LQKENI. The CDR3 loop reads CASSPAAIGQPQHF. The CDR3 DNA sequence: TGTGCCAGCTCACCGGCGGCGATTGGTCAGCCCCAGCATTTT.

This sequence joins TRBV4-2 and TRBJ2-3, with 8 bases fitting TRBD2. CDR3 size: 15 residues. Germline values: CDR1 LGHNA, CDR2 YNFKEQ. J lost 5 bases, V lost 1 base, and 5 bases had no gene match. CDR3 coding DNA: TGTGCCAGCAGCCAAGGTACGGGGGGGAGAGATACGCAGTATTTT. It is translated as CASSQGTGGRDTQYF.

The chain recombines TRBV9 with TRBJ1-2, with D possibly TRBD1 on 5 matching bases. V was pared by 3 bases and J by 0 bases, with 18 bases between. The CDR3 covers 17 residues. Looked up from germline, CDR1 is SGDLS and CDR2 is YYNGEE. Here the CDR3 reads CASSDPGGLRTNYGYTF. The CDR3 DNA reads as TGTGCCAGCAGCGACCCGGGGGGTCTAAGAACTAACTATGGCTACACCTTC.

The chain carries TRBV5-1 and TRBJ1-4; D is undetermined. Deletions cut 1 base from V and 0 bases from J, with 10 bases between. CDR1 and CDR2 from the germline V gene are SGHRS and YFSETQ. CDR3 length: 16 residues. The CDR3, as DNA: TGCGCCAGCAGCTTGAGCCCCGTTGCAACTAATGAAAAACTGTTTTTT. Protein: CASSLSPVATNEKLFF.

The rearrangement uses TRBV6-5 and TRBJ1-5, with D possibly TRBD1 on 5 matching bases. Trimming removed 7 bases from V and 5 bases from J, with 12 bases in between. CDR1 is MNHEY, CDR2 SVGAGI, per germline. CDR3 length: 13 residues. The CDR3 region has the DNA TGTGCCAGCATGACAGCCTCGTATCAGCCCCAGCATTTT. Translated, it gives CASMTASYQPQHF.

J is TRBJ1-5 and V is TRBV4-1; D may be TRBD1 (5 bases). The germline V gene encodes CDR1 MGHRA and CDR2 YSYEKL. The CDR3 covers 14 residues. The germline V and J ends were trimmed by 3 bases and 4 bases, with 10 bases remaining between them. The CDR3 here is CASSQPGRNQPQHF. The CDR3 DNA is TGCGCCAGCAGCCAGCCAGGGAGGAATCAGCCCCAGCATTTT.